This T cell receptor beta chain was recorded in a study of shared clonotypes between healthy human individuals. Notes on this clone: The antigen remains unidentified.

Notes on the study in general: Larger estimated richness was generally recorded for naive subsets relative to memory subsets.

The CDR3 has 13 residues. The germline CDR1 and CDR2 sequences are SGHKS and YYEKEE (reference sequence). V shed 4 bases, J shed 2 bases, and the junction held 2 bases outside the gene matches. Only in-frame clones appear in the TCRdb table, and some are missing; sequencing was by immunoSEQ multiplex PCR. The profile covers 2.3 million or so clones, with 80% to 95% appearing a single time and about 0.41% taken by the ten largest. The chain links TRBV5-5 to TRBJ2-7, with 8 bases fitting TRBD1. What was sequenced was naive CD4+ T cells from PBMCs. The subset denotes: CD45RA+ positively selected. This TCR was recovered from a man aged 18 to 29 in good health. Some clones in this sample may be carry-over from other donors' samples. The chain's CDR3 is CASSNRGAYEQYF. Here the CDR3 DNA reads TGTGCCAGCAGCAACAGGGGGGCCTACGAGCAGTACTTC.